The clone carrying this T cell receptor (beta chain) was detected ten times or more. TCRdb independently ran MiXCR on the 5' RACE reads; one entry per CDR3 protein. The sample records about 60,000 distinct CDR3 sequences, more than 3% being singletons. This entry comes from a study of neurological immune-mediated disorders. The sequencing input was PBMCs. The source of this sequence is a young man with multiple sclerosis.

CDR3 DNA sequence: TGTGCCAGCAGCTTAGGTTGGAGCTCCTACGAGCAGTACTTC. Translation gives CASSLGWSSYEQYF. The chain recombines TRBV5-5 with TRBJ2-7; the D is unclear. The germline gives CDR1 SGHKS, CDR2 YYEKEE (reference sequence). V was trimmed by 2 bases and J by 0 bases, leaving 9 bases between them. This CDR3 is 14 amino acids long.